The sequence of this T cell receptor (beta chain) was determined in a study of T-cell memory formation after mild COVID-19. A few counts support this clonotype. Antigen: not known. Study-level findings and limits: Contracting CD4+ clones lay largely in CM and EM, with CD8+ ones residing in EMRA.

5'RACE primed at constant segments yielded TCR alpha and TCR beta cDNA libraries bearing sample barcodes and UMIs. MiXCR, applied by TCRdb to the 5' RACE reads, yields one record per CDR3 protein. The table lists about 310,000 distinct CDR3 sequences, more than 15% of them singletons, with more than 20% in the top ten. Sequencing was performed on PBMCs or a T cell subset sorted from them (not recorded which). The TCR was taken from a man in his late teens or twenties who had mild COVID-19 (a few samples of this study predate the infection). Cell type and time point are not known.

CDR3 amino acids: CASSQSTGELFF. The CDR3 DNA is TGCGCCAGCAGCCAGTCGACCGGGGAGCTGTTTTTT. V and J are TRBV4-1 and TRBJ2-2; unclear D gene. The CDR3 sequence is 12 residues long. The V end was cut by 3 bases, the J end by 5 bases, with 4 bases between. Per the germline V gene, CDR1 is MGHRA and CDR2 is YSYEKL.